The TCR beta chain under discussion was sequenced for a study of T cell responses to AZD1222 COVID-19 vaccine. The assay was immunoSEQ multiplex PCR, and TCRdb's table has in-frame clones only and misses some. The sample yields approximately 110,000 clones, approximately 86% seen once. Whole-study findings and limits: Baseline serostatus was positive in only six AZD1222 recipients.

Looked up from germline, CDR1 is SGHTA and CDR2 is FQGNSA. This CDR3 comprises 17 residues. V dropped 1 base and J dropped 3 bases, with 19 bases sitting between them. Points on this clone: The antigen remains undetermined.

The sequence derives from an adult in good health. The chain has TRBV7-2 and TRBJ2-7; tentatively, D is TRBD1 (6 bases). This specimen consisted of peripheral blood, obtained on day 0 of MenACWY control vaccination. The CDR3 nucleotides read TGTGCCAGCAGCTTAGACCCGGACAGCCCATCCAGCTACGAGCAGTACTTC. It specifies CASSLDPDSPSSYEQYF.